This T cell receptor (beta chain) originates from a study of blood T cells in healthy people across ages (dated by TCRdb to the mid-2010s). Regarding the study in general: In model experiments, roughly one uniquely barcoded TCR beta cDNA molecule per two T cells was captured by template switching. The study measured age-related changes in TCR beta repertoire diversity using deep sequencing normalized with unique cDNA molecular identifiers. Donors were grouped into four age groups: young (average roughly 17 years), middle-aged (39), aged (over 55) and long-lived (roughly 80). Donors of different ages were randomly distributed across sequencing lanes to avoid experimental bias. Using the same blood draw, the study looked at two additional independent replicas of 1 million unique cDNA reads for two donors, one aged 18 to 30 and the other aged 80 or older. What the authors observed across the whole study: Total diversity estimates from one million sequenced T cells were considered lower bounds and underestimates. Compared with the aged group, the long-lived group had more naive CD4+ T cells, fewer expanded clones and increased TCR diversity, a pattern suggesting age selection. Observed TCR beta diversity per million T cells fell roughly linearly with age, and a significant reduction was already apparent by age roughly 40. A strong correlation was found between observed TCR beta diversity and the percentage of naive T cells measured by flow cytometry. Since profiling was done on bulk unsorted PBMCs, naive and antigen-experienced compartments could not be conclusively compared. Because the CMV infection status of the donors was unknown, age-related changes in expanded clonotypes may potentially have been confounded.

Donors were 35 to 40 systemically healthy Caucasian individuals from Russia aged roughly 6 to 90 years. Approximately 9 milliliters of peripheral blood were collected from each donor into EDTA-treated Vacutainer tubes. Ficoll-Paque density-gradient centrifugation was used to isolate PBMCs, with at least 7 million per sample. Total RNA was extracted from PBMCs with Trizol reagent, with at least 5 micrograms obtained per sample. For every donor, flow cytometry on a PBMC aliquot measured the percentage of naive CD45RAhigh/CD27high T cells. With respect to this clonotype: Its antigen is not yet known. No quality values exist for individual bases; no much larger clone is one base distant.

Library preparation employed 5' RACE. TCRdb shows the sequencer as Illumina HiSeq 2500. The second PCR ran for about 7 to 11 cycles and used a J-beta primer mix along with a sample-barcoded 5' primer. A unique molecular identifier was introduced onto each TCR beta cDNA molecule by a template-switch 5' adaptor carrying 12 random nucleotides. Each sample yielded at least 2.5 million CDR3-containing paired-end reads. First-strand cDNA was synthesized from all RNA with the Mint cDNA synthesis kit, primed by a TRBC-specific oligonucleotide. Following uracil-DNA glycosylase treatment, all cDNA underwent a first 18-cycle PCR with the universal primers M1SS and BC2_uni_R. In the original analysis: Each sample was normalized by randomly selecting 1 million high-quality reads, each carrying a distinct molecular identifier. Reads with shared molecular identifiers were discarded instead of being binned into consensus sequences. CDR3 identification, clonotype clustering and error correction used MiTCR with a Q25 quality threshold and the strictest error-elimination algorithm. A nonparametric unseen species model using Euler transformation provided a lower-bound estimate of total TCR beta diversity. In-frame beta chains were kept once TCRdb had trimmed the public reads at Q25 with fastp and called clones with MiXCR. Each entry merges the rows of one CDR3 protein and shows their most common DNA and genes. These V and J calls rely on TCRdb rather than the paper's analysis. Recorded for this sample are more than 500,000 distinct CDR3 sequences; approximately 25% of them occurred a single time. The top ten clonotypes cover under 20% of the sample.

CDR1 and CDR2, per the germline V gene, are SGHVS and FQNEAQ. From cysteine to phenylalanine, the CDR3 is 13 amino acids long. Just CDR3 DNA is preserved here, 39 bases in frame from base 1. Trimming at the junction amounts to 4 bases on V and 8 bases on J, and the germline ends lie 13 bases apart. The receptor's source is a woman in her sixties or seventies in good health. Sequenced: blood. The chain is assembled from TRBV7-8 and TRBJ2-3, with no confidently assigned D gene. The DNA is TGTGCCAGCAGCTCCACCTCTAGGATTACGCAGTATTTT. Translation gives CASSSTSRITQYF.